This T cell receptor (beta chain) was found in a study of cytomegalovirus exposure and HLA in healthy donors. Germline CDR1 LNHDA, CDR2 SQIVND (reference sequence). V shed 3 bases, J shed 7 bases, and the junction held 8 bases outside the gene matches. The CDR3 totals 14 residues. With regard to this clone: Its antigen is not identified.

Regarding the study as a whole: It was reported that TCR beta sequences correctly inferred the HLA-A and HLA-B alleles for most subjects. Cytomegalovirus association was assigned to 150 to 200 TCR beta chains. Excluded: some indistinguishable V segments such as TRBV6-2 and TRBV6-3.

60 Vbeta and 13 Jbeta primers were used in PCR. The data were produced by immunoSEQ multiplex PCR, yet TCRdb's version contains in-frame clones alone and is incomplete. The sample consists of 95,000 to 100,000 clones, approximately 75% of them appearing once. Source material: PBMCs. The chain combines TRBV19 with TRBJ2-7; 8 bases are shared with TRBD1. This clonotype was obtained from a woman between 40 and 50 years old in good health and CMV-seronegative. The CDR3 region is CASSMVQGAEEQYF. DNA of the CDR3: TGTGCCAGTAGTATGGTCCAGGGGGCGGAGGAGCAGTACTTC.